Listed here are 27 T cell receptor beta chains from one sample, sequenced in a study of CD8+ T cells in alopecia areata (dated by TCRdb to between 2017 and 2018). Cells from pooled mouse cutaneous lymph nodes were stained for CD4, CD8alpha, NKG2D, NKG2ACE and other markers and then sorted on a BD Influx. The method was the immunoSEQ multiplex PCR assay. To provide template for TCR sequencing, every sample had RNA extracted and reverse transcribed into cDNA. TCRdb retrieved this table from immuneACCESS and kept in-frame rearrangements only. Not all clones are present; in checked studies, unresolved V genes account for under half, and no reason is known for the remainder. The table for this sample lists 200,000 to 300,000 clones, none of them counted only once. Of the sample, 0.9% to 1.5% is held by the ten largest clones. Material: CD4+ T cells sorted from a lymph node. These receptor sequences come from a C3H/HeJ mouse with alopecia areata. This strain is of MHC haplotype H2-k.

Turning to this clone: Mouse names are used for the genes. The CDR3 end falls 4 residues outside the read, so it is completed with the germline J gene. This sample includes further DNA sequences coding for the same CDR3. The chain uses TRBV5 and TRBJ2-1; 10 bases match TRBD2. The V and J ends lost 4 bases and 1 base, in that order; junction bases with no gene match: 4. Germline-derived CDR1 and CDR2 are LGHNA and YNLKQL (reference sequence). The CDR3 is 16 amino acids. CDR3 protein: CASSPGLGANYAEQFF. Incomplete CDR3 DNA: TGTGCCAGCAGCCCCGGACTGGGGGCAAACTATGCT.

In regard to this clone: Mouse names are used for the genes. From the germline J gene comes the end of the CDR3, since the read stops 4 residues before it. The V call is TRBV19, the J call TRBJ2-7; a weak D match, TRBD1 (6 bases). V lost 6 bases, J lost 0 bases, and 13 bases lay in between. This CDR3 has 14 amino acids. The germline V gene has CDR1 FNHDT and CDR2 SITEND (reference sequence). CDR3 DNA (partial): TGTGCCAGCACCCTGGACAGAAGCTCCTAT. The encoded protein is CASTLDRSSY. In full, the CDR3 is CASTLDRSSYEQYF. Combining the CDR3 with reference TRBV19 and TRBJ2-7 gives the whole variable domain GGIITQTPKFLIGQEGQKLTLKCQQNFNHDTMYWYRQDSGKGLRLIYYSITENDLQKGDLSEGYDASREKKSSFSLTVTSAQKNEMAVFLCASTLDRSSYEQYFGPGTRLTVL.

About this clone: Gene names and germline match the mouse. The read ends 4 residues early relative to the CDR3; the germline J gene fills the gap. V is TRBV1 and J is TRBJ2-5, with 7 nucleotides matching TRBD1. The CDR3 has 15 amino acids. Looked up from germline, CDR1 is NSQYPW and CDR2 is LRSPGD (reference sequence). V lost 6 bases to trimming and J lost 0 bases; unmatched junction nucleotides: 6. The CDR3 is CTCRTGTINQDTQYF. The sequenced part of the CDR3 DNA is TGCACCTGCAGGACAGGGACAATTAACCAAGAC.

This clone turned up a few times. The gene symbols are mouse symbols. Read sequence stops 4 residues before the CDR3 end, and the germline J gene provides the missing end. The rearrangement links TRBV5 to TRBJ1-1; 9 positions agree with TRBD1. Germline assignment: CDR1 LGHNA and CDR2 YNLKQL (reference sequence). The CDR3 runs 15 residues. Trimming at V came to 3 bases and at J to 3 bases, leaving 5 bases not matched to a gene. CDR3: CASSHPGQGDTEVFF. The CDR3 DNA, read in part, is TGTGCCAGCAGCCATCCGGGACAGGGCGACACA.

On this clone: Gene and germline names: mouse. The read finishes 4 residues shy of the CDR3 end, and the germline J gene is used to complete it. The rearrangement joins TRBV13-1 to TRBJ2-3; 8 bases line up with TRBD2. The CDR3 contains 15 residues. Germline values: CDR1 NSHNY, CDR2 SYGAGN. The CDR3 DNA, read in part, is TGTGCCAGCAGTGATGCGGGGGGGGCGCGAGAA. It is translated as CASSDAGGARE. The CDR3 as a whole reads CASSDAGGARETLYF.

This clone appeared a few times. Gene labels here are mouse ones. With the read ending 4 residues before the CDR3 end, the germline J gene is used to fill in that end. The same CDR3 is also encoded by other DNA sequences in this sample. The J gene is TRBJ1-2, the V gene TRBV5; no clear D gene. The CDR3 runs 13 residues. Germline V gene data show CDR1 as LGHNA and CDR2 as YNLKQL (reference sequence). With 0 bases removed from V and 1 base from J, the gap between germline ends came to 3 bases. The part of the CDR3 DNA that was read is TGTGCCAGCAGCCAAGACATAAACTCC. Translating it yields CASSQDINS. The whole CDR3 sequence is CASSQDINSDYTF.

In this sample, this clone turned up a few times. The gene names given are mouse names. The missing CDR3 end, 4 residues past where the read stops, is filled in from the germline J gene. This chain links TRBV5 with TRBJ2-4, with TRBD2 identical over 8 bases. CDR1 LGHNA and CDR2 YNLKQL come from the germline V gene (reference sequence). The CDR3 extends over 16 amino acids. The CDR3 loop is CASSQEPELGENTLYF. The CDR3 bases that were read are TGTGCCAGCAGCCAAGAACCCGAACTGGGGGAAAAC.

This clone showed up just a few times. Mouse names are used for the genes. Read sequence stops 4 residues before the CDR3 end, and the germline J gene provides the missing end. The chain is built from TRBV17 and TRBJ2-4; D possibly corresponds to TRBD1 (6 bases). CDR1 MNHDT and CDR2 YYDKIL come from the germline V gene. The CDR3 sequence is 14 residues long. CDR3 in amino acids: CASSREGTPNTLYF. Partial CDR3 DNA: TGTGCTAGCAGTAGAGAGGGGACACCCAAC.

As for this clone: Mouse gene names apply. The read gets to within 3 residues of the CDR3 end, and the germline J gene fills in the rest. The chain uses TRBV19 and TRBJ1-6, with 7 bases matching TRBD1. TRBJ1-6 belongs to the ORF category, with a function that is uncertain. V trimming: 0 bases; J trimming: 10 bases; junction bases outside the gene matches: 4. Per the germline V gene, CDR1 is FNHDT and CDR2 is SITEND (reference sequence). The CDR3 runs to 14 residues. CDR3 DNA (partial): TGTGCCAGCAGTATAGTCCAGGGGGACTCGCCC. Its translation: CASSIVQGDSP. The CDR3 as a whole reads CASSIVQGDSPLYF.

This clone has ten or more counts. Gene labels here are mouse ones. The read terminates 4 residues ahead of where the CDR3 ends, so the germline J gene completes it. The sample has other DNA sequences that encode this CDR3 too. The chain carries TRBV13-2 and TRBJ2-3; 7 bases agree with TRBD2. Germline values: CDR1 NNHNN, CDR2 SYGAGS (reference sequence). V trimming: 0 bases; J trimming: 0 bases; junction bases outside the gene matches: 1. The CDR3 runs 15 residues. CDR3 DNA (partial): TGTGCCAGCGGTGATGTCTGGGGGAGTGCAGAA. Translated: CASGDVWGSAE. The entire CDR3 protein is CASGDVWGSAETLYF.

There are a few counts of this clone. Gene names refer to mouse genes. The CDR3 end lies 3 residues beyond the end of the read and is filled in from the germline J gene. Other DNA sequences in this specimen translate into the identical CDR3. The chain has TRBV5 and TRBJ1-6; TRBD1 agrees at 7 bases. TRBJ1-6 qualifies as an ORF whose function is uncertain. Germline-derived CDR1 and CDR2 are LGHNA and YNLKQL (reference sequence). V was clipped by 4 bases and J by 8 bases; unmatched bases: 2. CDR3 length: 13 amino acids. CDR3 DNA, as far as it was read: TGTGCCAGCAGCCCCACAGGGGATTCGCCC. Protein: CASSPTGDSP. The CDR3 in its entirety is CASSPTGDSPLYF.

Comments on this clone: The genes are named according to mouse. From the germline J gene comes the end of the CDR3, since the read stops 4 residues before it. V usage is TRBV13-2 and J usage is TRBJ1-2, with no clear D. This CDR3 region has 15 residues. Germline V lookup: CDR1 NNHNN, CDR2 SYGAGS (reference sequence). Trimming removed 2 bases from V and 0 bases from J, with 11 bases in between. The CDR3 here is CASGDPTKSNSDYTF. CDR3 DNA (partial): TGTGCCAGCGGTGACCCGACAAAATCAAACTCC.

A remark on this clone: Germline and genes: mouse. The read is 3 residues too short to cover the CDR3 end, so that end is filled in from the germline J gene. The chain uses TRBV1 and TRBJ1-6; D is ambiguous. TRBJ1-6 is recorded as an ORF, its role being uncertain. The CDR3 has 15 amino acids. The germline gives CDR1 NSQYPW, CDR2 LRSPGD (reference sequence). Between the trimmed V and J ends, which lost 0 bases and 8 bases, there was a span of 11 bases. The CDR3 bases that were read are TGCACCTGCAGTGCAGATCTGGGTACTGATTCGCCC. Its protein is CTCSADLGTDSP. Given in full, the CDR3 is CTCSADLGTDSPLYF.

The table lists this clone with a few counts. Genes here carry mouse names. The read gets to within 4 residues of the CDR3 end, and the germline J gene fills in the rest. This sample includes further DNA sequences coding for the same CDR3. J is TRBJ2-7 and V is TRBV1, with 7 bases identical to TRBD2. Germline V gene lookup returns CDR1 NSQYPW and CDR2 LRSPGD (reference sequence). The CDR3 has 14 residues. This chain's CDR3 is CTCSADPGGYEQYF. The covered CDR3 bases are TGCACCTGCAGTGCAGATCCGGGGGGGTAT.

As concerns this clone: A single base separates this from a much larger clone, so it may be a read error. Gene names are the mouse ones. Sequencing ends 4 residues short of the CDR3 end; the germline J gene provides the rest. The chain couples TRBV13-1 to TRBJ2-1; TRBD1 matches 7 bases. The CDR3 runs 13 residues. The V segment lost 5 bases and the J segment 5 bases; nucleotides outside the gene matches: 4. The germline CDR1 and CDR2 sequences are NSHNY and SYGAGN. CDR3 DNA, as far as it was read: TGTGCCAGCAGCCGGGACAGCAATGCT. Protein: CASSRDSNA. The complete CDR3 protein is CASSRDSNAEQFF.

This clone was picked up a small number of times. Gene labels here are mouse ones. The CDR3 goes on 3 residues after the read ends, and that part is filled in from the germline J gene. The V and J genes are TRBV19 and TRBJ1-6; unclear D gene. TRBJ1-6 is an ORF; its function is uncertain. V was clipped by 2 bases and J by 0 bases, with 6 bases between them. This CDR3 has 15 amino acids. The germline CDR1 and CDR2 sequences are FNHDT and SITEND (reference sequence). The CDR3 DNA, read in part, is TGTGCCAGCAGTATCAGTATTTCCTATAATTCGCCC. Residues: CASSISISYNSP. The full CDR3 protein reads CASSISISYNSPLYF.

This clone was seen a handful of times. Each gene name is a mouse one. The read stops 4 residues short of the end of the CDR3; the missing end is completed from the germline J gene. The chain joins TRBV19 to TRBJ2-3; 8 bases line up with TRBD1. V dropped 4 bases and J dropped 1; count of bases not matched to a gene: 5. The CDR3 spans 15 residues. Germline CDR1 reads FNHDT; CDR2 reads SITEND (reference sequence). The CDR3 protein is CASSGQGTGAETLYF. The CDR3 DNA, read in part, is TGTGCCAGCAGTGGACAGGGAACGGGTGCAGAA.

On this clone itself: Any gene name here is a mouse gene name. CDR3: CASSTQGANSDYTF. The CDR3 DNA, read in part, is TGTGCCAGCTCAACTCAGGGAGCAAACTCC. The V gene is TRBV12-1, the J gene TRBJ1-2; D perhaps matches TRBD1 (5 bases). The read ends 4 residues shy of where the CDR3 ends; the end is completed using the germline J gene. The CDR3 runs 14 residues. V lost 4 bases and J 0 bases, leaving 11 bases between the germline ends. Germline V CDR1 and CDR2: SGHSN, HYEKVE.

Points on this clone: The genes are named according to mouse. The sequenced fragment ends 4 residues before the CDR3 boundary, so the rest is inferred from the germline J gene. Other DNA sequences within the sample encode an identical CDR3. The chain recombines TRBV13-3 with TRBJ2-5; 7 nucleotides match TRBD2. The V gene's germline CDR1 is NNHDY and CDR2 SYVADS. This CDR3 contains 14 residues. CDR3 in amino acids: CASSDGGGRDTQYF. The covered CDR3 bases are TGTGCCAGCAGTGATGGGGGGGGACGGGAC.

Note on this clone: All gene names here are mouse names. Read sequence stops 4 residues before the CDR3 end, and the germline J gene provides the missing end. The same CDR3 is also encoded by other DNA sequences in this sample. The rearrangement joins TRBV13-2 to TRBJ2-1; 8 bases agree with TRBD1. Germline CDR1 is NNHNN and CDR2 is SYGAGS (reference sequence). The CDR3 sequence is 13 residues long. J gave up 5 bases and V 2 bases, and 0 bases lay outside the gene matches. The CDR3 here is CASGETGDAEQFF. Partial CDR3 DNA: TGTGCCAGCGGTGAGACAGGGGATGCT.

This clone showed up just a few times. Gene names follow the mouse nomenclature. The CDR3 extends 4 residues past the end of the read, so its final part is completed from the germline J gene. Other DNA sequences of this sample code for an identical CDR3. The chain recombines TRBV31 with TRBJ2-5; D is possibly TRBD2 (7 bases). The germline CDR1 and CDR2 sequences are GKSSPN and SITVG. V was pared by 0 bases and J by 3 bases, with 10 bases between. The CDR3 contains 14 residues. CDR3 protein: CAWSLGGGQDTQYF. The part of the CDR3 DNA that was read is TGTGCCTGGAGTCTAGGGGGGGGACAAGAC.

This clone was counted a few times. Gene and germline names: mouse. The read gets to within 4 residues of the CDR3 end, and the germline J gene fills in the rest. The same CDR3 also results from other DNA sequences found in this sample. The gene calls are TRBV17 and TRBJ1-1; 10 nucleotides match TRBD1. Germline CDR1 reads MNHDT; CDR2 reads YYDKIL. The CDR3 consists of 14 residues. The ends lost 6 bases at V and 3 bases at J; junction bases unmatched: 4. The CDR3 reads CASSRGQGYTEVFF. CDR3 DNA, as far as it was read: TGTGCTAGCAGCCGGGGACAGGGGTACACA.

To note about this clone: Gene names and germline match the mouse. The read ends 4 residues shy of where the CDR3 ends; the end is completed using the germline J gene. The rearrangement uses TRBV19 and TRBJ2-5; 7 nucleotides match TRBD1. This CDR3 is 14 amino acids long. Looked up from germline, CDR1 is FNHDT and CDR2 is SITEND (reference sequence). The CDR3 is CASSTRGQEDTQYF. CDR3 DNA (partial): TGTGCCAGCAGTACCCGTGGACAGGAGGAC.

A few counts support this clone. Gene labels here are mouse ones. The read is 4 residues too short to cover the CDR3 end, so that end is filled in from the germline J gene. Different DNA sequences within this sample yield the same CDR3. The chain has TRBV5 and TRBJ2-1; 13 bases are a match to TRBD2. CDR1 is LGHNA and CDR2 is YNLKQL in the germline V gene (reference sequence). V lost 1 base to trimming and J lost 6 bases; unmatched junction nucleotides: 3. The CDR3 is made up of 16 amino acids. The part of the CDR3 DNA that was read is TGTGCCAGCAGCCAAGGGACTGGGGGGGCGCTTGCT. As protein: CASSQGTGGALA. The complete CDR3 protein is CASSQGTGGALAEQFF.

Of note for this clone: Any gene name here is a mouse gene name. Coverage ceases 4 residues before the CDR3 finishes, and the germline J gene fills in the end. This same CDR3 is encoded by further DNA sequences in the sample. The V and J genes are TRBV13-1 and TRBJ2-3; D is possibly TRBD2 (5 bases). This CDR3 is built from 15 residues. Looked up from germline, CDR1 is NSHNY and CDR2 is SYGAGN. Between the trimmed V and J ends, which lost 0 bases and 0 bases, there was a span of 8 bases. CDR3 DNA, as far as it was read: TGTGCCAGCAGTGATGGCTGGACTAGTGCAGAA. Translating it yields CASSDGWTSAE. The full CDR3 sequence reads CASSDGWTSAETLYF.

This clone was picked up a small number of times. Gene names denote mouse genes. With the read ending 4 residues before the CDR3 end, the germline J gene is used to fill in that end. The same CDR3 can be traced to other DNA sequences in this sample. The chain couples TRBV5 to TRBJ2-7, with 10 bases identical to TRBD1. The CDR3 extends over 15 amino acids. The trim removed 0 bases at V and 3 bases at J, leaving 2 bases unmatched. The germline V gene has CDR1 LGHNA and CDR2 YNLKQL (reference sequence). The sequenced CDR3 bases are TGTGCCAGCAGCCAAGATCGGGACAGGGGCTAT. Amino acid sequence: CASSQDRDRGY. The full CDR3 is CASSQDRDRGYEQYF.

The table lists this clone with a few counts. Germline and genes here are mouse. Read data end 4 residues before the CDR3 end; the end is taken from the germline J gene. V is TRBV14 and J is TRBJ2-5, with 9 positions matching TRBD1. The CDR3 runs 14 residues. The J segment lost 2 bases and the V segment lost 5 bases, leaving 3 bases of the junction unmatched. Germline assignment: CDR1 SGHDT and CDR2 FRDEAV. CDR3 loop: CASSPQGAQDTQYF. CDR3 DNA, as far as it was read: TGTGCCAGCAGCCCACAGGGGGCCCAAGAC.